Listed below are T cell receptor beta chains from one sample, sequenced in a study of tumor-infiltrating lymphocytes in localized non-small cell lung cancer. Assay: immunoSEQ multiplex PCR; the TCRdb copy retains only in-frame clones and omits some. The sample lists nearly 9,500 clones; 70% to 85% were seen once. The material sequenced was uninvolved lung tissue not adjacent to the tumor. These receptors originate from a human donor with non-small cell lung cancer. The CDR3 runs from the conserved cysteine through the conserved F or W. The D gene is left open where the match is weak. Clone size is shown for a subset of rows, as once, few, many or a class of expanded clone.

D gene,J gene,V gene,clone size,CDR3 protein,CDR3 DNA
TRBD1,TRBJ1-1,TRBV2,-,CASSSPGGGTEAFF,TGTGCCAGCTCCTCTCCAGGGGGCGGCACTGAAGCTTTCTTT
-,TRBJ2-7,TRBV11-2,-,CASSLDIGIAYEQYF,TGTGCCAGCAGTTTAGATATTGGGATAGCCTACGAGCAGTACTTC
TRBD2,TRBJ2-7,TRBV9,-,CASSVSGRNDEQYF,TGTGCCAGCAGCGTTAGCGGGAGGAACGACGAGCAGTACTTC
-,TRBJ1-2,TRBV2,-,CASSDRGTYGYTF,TGTGCCAGCAGTGATCGGGGAACCTATGGCTACACCTTC
TRBD1,TRBJ1-2,TRBV6-1,-,CASSEGTGIGYTF,TGTGCCAGCAGTGAGGGGACAGGGATTGGCTACACCTTC
TRBD1,TRBJ1-6,TRBV4-2,few,CASSQGDRENSPLHF,TGTGCCAGCAGCCAGGGGGACAGGGAAAATTCACCCCTCCACTTT
-,TRBJ2-7,TRBV7-2,-,CASSLVSTGRYEQYF,TGTGCCAGCAGCTTAGTGTCCACAGGGAGGTACGAGCAGTACTTC
-,TRBJ2-4,TRBV4-2,-,CASSQEAVLAKNIQYF,TGTGCCAGCAGCCAAGAGGCGGTTCTAGCCAAAAACATTCAGTACTTC
-,TRBJ1-2,TRBV19,-,CASSQGSPPGYTF,TGTGCCAGTAGCCAGGGGAGTCCTCCTGGCTACACCTTC
-,TRBJ2-7,TRBV19,-,CASSIGLGSSYEQYF,TGTGCCAGTAGTATAGGTTTGGGCAGCTCCTACGAGCAGTACTTC
-,TRBJ2-3,TRBV11-1,-,CASTGGRDTQYF,TGTGCCAGCACTGGAGGGCGAGATACGCAGTATTTT
-,TRBJ1-2,TRBV7-8,-,CASSLEASTNYGYTF,TGTGCCAGCAGCTTAGAGGCCAGTACTAACTATGGCTACACCTTC
-,TRBJ2-7,TRBV9,-,CASSVGQGTYEQYF,TGTGCCAGCAGCGTAGGGCAGGGAACCTACGAGCAGTACTTC
-,TRBJ1-1,TRBV27,-,CASSLRPAGTEAFF,TGTGCCAGCAGTCTCCGGCCCGCGGGCACTGAAGCTTTCTTT
TRBD1,TRBJ1-2,TRBV28,-,CASSFGGTVYGYTF,TGTGCCAGCAGTTTTGGGGGGACAGTCTATGGCTACACCTTC
-,TRBJ2-7,TRBV7-9,-,CASSLVTILPYEQYF,TGTGCCAGCAGCTTAGTGACGATCCTACCCTACGAGCAGTACTTC
-,TRBJ2-6,TRBV7-2,-,CASSLGHDLKANVLTF,TGTGCCAGCAGCTTAGGGCATGACCTGAAGGCCAACGTCCTGACTTTC
-,TRBJ2-7,TRBV9,-,CASSVGLGLTYEQYF,TGTGCCAGCAGCGTAGGGTTGGGATTAACCTACGAGCAGTACTTC
-,TRBJ1-5,TRBV5-6,-,CASSLWQPSNQPQHF,TGTGCCAGCAGCTTGTGGCAGCCTAGCAATCAGCCCCAGCATTTT
-,TRBJ2-5,TRBV29-1,-,CSVPVGETQYF,TGCAGCGTTCCAGTTGGAGAGACCCAGTACTTC
-,TRBJ1-1,TRBV19,once,CASRDGGRHEAFF,TGTGCCAGCAGGGACGGAGGGAGACATGAAGCTTTCTTT
-,TRBJ1-5,TRBV10-3,-,CARAQGLGQPQHF,TGTGCCCGCGCCCAGGGATTGGGTCAGCCCCAGCATTTT
-,TRBJ2-7,TRBV5-6,once,CASSWPSMSYEQYF,TGTGCCAGCAGCTGGCCTTCGATGTCCTACGAGCAGTACTTC
-,TRBJ1-5,TRBV7-6,-,CASSPRGVEQPQHF,TGTGCCAGCAGCCCACGGGGGGTAGAGCAGCCCCAGCATTTT
-,TRBJ1-2,TRBV11-1,-,CASSLGTSAFPYGYTF,TGTGCCAGCAGCCTGGGGACCTCAGCCTTTCCCTATGGCTACACCTTC
TRBD2,TRBJ2-2,TRBV29-1,-,CSVRAGGNTGELFF,TGCAGCGTCAGAGCGGGGGGGAACACCGGGGAGCTGTTTTTT
-,TRBJ2-4,TRBV27,-,CASGTSNIQYF,TGTGCCAGCGGCACATCAAACATTCAGTACTTC
-,TRBJ2-7,TRBV4-2,-,CASSQAFQASYEQYF,TGTGCCAGCAGCCAAGCGTTCCAGGCATCCTACGAGCAGTACTTC
TRBD1,TRBJ2-3,TRBV10-3,-,CAIRSDRATDTQYF,TGTGCCATCAGGTCGGACAGGGCCACAGATACGCAGTATTTT
-,TRBJ2-7,TRBV30,once,CASGPNYEQYF,TGTGCTTCCGGGCCAAACTACGAGCAGTACTTC
-,TRBJ2-7,TRBV6-6,-,CASRDTSYEQYF,TGTGCCAGTCGGGACACCTCCTACGAGCAGTACTTC
-,TRBJ2-5,TRBV19,-,CASLDGKETQYF,TGTGCCAGTCTGGACGGAAAAGAGACCCAGTACTTC
-,TRBJ2-7,TRBV9,-,CASSPQGQRGGEQYF,TGTGCCAGCAGCCCGCAGGGGCAGAGAGGGGGGGAGCAGTACTTC
-,TRBJ1-2,TRBV9,-,CASSVQNNYGYTF,TGTGCCAGCAGCGTCCAGAATAACTATGGCTACACCTTC
TRBD2,TRBJ2-7,TRBV9,-,CASSEGRTSGIYEQYF,TGTGCCAGCAGCGAGGGGAGGACTAGCGGGATCTACGAGCAGTACTTC
-,TRBJ1-2,TRBV5-6,-,CASSTDTYGYTF,TGTGCCAGCAGCACGGACACTTATGGCTACACCTTC
-,TRBJ1-2,TRBV5-1,-,CASSLENRRGYTF,TGCGCCAGCAGCTTGGAAAATAGGCGTGGCTACACCTTC
TRBD1,TRBJ1-1,TRBV5-1,-,CASSFVSGTGNNAFTEAFF,TGCGCCAGCAGTTTTGTATCCGGGACAGGGAACAATGCGTTTACTGAAGCTTTCTTT
-,TRBJ2-7,TRBV7-2,-,CASSLGSGFREQYF,TGTGCCAGCAGCTTAGGATCAGGGTTCCGCGAGCAGTACTTC
TRBD1,TRBJ1-5,TRBV25-1,-,CASSEGGTASGPQHF,TGTGCCAGCAGTGAAGGAGGGACAGCGTCGGGGCCCCAGCATTTT
TRBD1,TRBJ1-2,TRBV2,-,CASSPTGEYGYTF,TGTGCCAGCAGCCCTACAGGGGAGTATGGCTACACCTTC
TRBD1,TRBJ2-3,TRBV11-2,few,CASSLHRGPYTDTQYF,TGTGCCAGCAGCTTGCACAGGGGTCCCTACACAGATACGCAGTATTTT
TRBD2,TRBJ2-1,TRBV6-5,-,CASSYGGRNNEQFF,TGTGCCAGCAGTTACGGCGGGAGGAACAATGAGCAGTTCTTC
TRBD1,TRBJ2-1,TRBV5-1,few,CASKDREVGEQFF,TGCGCCAGCAAGGACAGGGAGGTGGGTGAGCAGTTCTTC
TRBD1,TRBJ1-1,TRBV30,-,CAWRKVDRPNTEAFF,TGTGCCTGGAGGAAAGTGGACAGGCCGAACACTGAAGCTTTCTTT